This T cell receptor beta chain was sequenced for a study of OX40 agonist ivuxolimab in advanced cancers. TCRdb's table, derived via immunoSEQ multiplex PCR, lists solely in-frame clones and lacks some. The sample holds about 62,000 clones, roughly 80% seen once. Findings of the study overall: Circulating CD4+ and CD8+ T cells showed clonal expansion by week 6 at 0.1 to 3.0 mg/kg. Partial responders at 0.1-3.0 mg/kg had among the lowest clonal expansion. Averaging showed that CD8+ T cells had more expanded clones than CD4+ did.

This clone showed up just once. The antigen is undetermined. The TCR comes from an adult with an advanced solid tumor such as melanoma, head and neck, liver or kidney cancer. Sample: CD4+ or CD8+ T cells sorted from blood, taken in a trial of the OX40 agonist ivuxolimab.

This CDR3 reads CASSERSGKETQYF. As DNA, the CDR3 is TGTGCCAGCAGTGAAAGAAGCGGGAAAGAGACCCAGTACTTC. This sequence joins TRBV2 and TRBJ2-5; 7 nucleotides agree with TRBD2. The CDR3 has 14 amino acids. V was pared by 2 bases and J by 3 bases, with 3 bases of the junction left unmatched. Germline lookup yields CDR1 SNHLY and CDR2 FYNNEI. Filled out from reference TRBV2 and TRBJ2-5, the complete variable domain reads EPEVTQTPSHQVTQMGQEVILRCVPISNHLYFYWYRQILGQKVEFLVSFYNNEISEKSEIFDDQFSVERPDGSNFTLKIRSTKLEDSAMYFCASSERSGKETQYFGPGTRLLVL.